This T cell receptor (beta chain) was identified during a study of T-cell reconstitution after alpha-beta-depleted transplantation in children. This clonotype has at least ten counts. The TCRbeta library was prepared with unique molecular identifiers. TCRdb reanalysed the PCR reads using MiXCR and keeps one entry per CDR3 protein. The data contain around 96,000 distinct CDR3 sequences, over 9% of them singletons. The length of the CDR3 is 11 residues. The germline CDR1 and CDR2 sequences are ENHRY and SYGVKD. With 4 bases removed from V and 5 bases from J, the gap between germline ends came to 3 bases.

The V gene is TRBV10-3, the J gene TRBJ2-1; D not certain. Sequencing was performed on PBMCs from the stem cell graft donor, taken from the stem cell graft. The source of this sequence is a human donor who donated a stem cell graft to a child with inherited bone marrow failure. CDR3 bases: TGTGCCATCAGTGGGGACAATGAGCAGTTCTTC. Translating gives CAISGDNEQFF.